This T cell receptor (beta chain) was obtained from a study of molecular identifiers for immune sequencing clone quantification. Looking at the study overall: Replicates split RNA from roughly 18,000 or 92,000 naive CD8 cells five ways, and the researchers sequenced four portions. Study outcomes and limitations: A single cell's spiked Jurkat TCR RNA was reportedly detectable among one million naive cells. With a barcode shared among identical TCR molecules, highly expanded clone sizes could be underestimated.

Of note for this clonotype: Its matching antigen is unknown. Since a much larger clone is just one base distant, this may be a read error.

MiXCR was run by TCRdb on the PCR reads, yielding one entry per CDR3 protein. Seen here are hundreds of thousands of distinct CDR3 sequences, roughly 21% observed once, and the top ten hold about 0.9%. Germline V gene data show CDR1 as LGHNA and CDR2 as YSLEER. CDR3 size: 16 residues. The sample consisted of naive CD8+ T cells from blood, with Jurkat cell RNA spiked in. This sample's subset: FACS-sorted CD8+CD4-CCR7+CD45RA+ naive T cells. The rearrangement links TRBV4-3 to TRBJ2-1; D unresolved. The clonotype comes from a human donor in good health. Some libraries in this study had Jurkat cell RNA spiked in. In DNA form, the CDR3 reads TGCGGCAGCAGCCAAGTGCGAAGGACCTACTACAATGAGCAGTTCTTC. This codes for CGSSQVRRTYYNEQFF.